This TCR beta chain is from a study of technical replicates of blood from four donors. Sequenced by immunoSEQ multiplex PCR; TCRdb stores in-frame clones only, minus some. The data hold approximately 79,000 clones, with 91% observed a single time. In germline, CDR1 is PRHDT, CDR2 FYEKMQ (reference sequence). V was shortened by 4 bases and J by 1 base, with 10 bases between the two germline ends. This CDR3 contains 14 residues. Material: T cells isolated from PBMCs. The sequence was collected from a human donor in good health. The chain links TRBV13 to TRBJ2-5, with D possibly matching TRBD1 (6 bases). CDR3 nucleotides: TGTGCCAGCAGCTCCGACAGGACCCAAGAGACCCAGTACTTC. Protein: CASSSDRTQETQYF.